Below, 18 T cell receptor beta chains from the same sample are listed, as sequenced in a study of radiotherapy plus CTLA-4 blockade in lung cancer. Here immunoSEQ multiplex PCR was the method, and the copy in TCRdb shows in-frame clones only, minus some. This table has approximately 89,000 clones, about 78% appearing once. The material sequenced was peripheral blood, taken from a patient treated with radiotherapy plus ipilimumab. These receptors were collected from a human donor with non-small cell lung cancer who had a partial response to radiotherapy plus ipilimumab. Some clones in this sample may be carry-over from other donors' samples.

The V call is TRBV4-1, the J call TRBJ2-7, with 8 nucleotides matching TRBD2. Germline lookup yields CDR1 MGHRA and CDR2 YSYEKL. J lost 2 bases, V lost 0 bases, and 6 bases had no gene match. This CDR3 is built from 16 residues. CDR3 sequence (DNA): TGCGCCAGCAGCCAAGATGGGCGGGAGGCCCCCTACGAGCAGTACTTC. Translating gives CASSQDGREAPYEQYF.

The CDR3 here is CASSLTGSGANVLTF. The DNA of the CDR3 is TGTGCCAGCAGCTTAACAGGGTCTGGGGCCAACGTCCTGACTTTC. The V gene is TRBV5-5, the J gene TRBJ2-6, with D possibly TRBD1 on 6 matching bases. CDR3 length: 15 residues. Germline assignment: CDR1 SGHKS and CDR2 YYEKEE (reference sequence). Trimming removed 2 bases at V and 1 base at J, with 7 bases between. The variable domain in full, completed from reference TRBV5-5 and TRBJ2-6, reads DAGVTQSPTHLIKTRGQQVTLRCSPISGHKSVSWYQQVLGQGPQFIFQYYEKEERGRGNFPDRFSARQFPNYSSELNVNALLLGDSALYLCASSLTGSGANVLTFGAGSRLTVL.

As concerns this clone: Within the sample, other DNA sequences also encode this same CDR3. This rearrangement joins TRBV7-9 to TRBJ2-3, with TRBD1 matching over 9 bases. Germline CDR1 reads SEHNR; CDR2 reads FQNEAQ (reference sequence). The CDR3 totals 15 residues. Losses at the gene ends were 4 bases for V and 3 bases for J; bases not matched to a gene: 5. Here the CDR3 reads CASSSPTGGTDTQYF. CDR3 nucleotide sequence: TGTGCCAGCAGCTCTCCGACAGGGGGAACAGATACGCAGTATTTT.

This clone was observed a single time. The rearrangement uses TRBV6-1 and TRBJ1-5, with D possibly matching TRBD1 (5 bases). CDR1 is MNHNS and CDR2 is SASEGT in the germline V gene. The CDR3 has 13 residues. V lost 7 bases, J lost 3 bases, and 10 bases lay in between. This CDR3 is CASNRQTNQPQHF. The CDR3 DNA reads TGTGCCAGCAATCGACAGACCAATCAGCCCCAGCATTTT.

This clone was recorded only once. This rearrangement joins TRBV5-4 to TRBJ2-7; TRBD2 aligns across 7 bases. The germline V gene encodes CDR1 SGHNT and CDR2 YYREEE (reference sequence). Trimming cost V 4 bases and J 7 bases; bases outside gene matches: 8. The CDR3 is made up of 13 amino acids. The CDR3 protein is CASSMPREGEQYF. In DNA, the CDR3 is TGTGCCAGCAGCATGCCGAGGGAGGGTGAGCAGTACTTC.

The chain couples TRBV2 to TRBJ1-5; D remains ambiguous. Germline lookup yields CDR1 SNHLY and CDR2 FYNNEI. V dropped 4 bases and J dropped 4 bases, with 14 bases sitting between them. CDR3 length: 15 residues. The DNA of the CDR3 is TGTGCCAGCAGTGCAAGAGGGCAGGCGAATCAGCCCCAGCATTTT. Amino acids: CASSARGQANQPQHF.

J is TRBJ2-2 and V is TRBV6-1; no definite D call. Germline V lookup: CDR1 MNHNS, CDR2 SASEGT. The length of the CDR3 is 16 residues. Trimming took 2 bases from V and 0 from J, leaving 10 bases between them. The CDR3 sequence is CASSERPQTNTGELFF. The DNA for the CDR3 is TGTGCCAGCAGTGAAAGGCCACAGACGAACACCGGGGAGCTGTTTTTT.

This clone has a handful of counts. V is TRBV7-9 and J is TRBJ1-4; TRBD1 matches at 9 bases. Germline CDR1 is SEHNR and CDR2 is FQNEAQ (reference sequence). Losses at the gene ends were 5 bases for V and 6 bases for J; bases not matched to a gene: 7. This CDR3 has 15 amino acids. The CDR3 bases are TGTGCCAGCAGCGTCCGGGACAGGGTTCATGAAAAACTGTTTTTT. It specifies CASSVRDRVHEKLFF.

The rearrangement uses TRBV19 and TRBJ2-1; 8 bases fit TRBD2. Germline V lookup: CDR1 LNHDA, CDR2 SQIVND (reference sequence). V was pared by 7 bases and J by 1 base, with 6 bases of the junction left unmatched. This CDR3 spans 15 amino acids. The DNA of the CDR3 is TGTGCCAGTACCCCGGGGGGGCCGTCCTACAATGAGCAGTTCTTC. This encodes CASTPGGPSYNEQFF.

This clone has only one observation. The chain combines TRBV5-1 with TRBJ2-5; TRBD2 matches 7 bases. CDR1 SGHRS and CDR2 YFSETQ come from the germline V gene. There are 15 residues in the CDR3. The ends lost 1 base at V and 2 bases at J; junction bases unmatched: 5. CDR3 bases: TGCGCCAGCAGCTTGAGCCGGGGGGTACAAGAGACCCAGTACTTC. Encoded protein: CASSLSRGVQETQYF.

V and J are TRBV27 and TRBJ1-6; D is uncertain. CDR1 MNHEY and CDR2 SMNVEV come from the germline V gene (reference sequence). The V end lost 6 bases, the J end lost 7 bases, and 10 bases lay between the germline ends. The CDR3 loop spans 13 amino acids. Written as DNA, the CDR3 is TGTGCCAGCAGGTCCTTGCGGAATTCACCCCTCCACTTT. As protein: CASRSLRNSPLHF.

This clone was counted once. The V call is TRBV28, the J call TRBJ2-7, with TRBD1 identical over 10 bases. CDR3 length: 14 amino acids. CDR1 and CDR2 (germline): MDHEN, SYDVKM. The ends lost 6 bases at V and 9 bases at J; junction bases unmatched: 11. CDR3 in amino acids: CASRSGTGAIGQYF. DNA for the CDR3: TGTGCCAGCAGGTCTGGGACAGGGGCCATTGGGCAGTACTTC.

This sequence joins TRBV9 and TRBJ2-7; TRBD2 matches at 7 bases. Trimming removed 4 bases from V and 7 bases from J; junction bases left unmatched: 8. The CDR3 contains 13 residues. CDR1 is SGDLS, CDR2 YYNGEE, per germline. CDR3 DNA sequence: TGTGCCAGCAGCAAGGCCCCGGGGGGAGAGCAGTACTTC. As protein: CASSKAPGGEQYF.

The chain uses TRBV6-5 and TRBJ2-1; 7 nucleotides line up with TRBD2. The CDR3 extends over 13 amino acids. The germline V gene encodes CDR1 MNHEY and CDR2 SVGAGI. Trimming at V came to 6 bases and at J to 4 bases, leaving 3 bases not matched to a gene. The CDR3 sequence is CASRGGLYNEQFF. The CDR3, as DNA: TGTGCCAGCAGGGGGGGGTTGTACAATGAGCAGTTCTTC.

The CDR3 DNA reads as TGTGCCAGCTCCCCAAGGAAGGGGAACCCACCCGGGGAGCTGTTTTTT. It codes for CASSPRKGNPPGELFF. The J gene is TRBJ2-2, the V gene TRBV18; TRBD1 might be the D (5 bases). This CDR3 comprises 16 residues. V was clipped by 6 bases and J by 6 bases, with 20 bases between them. CDR1 and CDR2 (germline): KGHSH, LQKENI. The whole variable domain, remainder taken from reference TRBV18 and TRBJ2-2, is NAGVMQNPRHLVRRRGQEARLRCSPMKGHSHVYWYRQLPEEGLKFMVYLQKENIIDESGMPKERFSAEFPKEGPSILRIQQVVRGDSAAYFCASSPRKGNPPGELFFGEGSRLTVL.

The gene calls are TRBV5-4 and TRBJ2-5; tentative D call: TRBD1 (6 bases). Germline lookup yields CDR1 SGHNT and CDR2 YYREEE (reference sequence). The length of the CDR3 is 15 residues. Between the trimmed V and J ends, which lost 0 bases and 1 base, there was a span of 10 bases. As DNA, the CDR3 is TGTGCCAGCAGCTTGGGGCAGGGGAGCCAAGAGACCCAGTACTTC. The encoded protein is CASSLGQGSQETQYF.

The V and J genes are TRBV2 and TRBJ2-7; D unresolved. Germline V gene lookup returns CDR1 SNHLY and CDR2 FYNNEI. This CDR3 has 13 residues. V lost 1 base, J lost 5 bases, and 9 bases lay in between. CDR3 residues: CASSEVSSNEQYF. DNA of the CDR3: TGTGCCAGCAGTGAAGTAAGTTCTAACGAGCAGTACTTC.

The V and J genes are TRBV6-5 and TRBJ2-5; D is uncertain. The V gene lost 5 bases and the J gene lost 2 bases, with 6 bases spanning the gap. CDR1 MNHEY and CDR2 SVGAGI come from the germline V gene. The CDR3 sequence is 12 residues long. The CDR3 is CASSQQQETQYF. The DNA for the CDR3 is TGTGCCAGCAGTCAACAACAAGAGACCCAGTACTTC.